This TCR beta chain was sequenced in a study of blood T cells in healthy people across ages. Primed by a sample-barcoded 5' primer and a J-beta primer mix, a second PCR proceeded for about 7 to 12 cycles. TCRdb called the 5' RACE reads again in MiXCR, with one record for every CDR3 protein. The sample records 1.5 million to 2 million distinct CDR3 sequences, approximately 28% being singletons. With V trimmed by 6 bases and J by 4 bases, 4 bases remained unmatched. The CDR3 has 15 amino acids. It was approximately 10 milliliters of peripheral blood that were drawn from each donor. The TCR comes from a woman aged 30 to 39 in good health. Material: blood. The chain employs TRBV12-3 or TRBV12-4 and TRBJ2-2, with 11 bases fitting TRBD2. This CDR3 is CASSPSGRPTGELFF. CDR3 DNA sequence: TGTGCCAGCAGCCCTAGCGGGAGGCCCACCGGGGAGCTGTTTTTT.